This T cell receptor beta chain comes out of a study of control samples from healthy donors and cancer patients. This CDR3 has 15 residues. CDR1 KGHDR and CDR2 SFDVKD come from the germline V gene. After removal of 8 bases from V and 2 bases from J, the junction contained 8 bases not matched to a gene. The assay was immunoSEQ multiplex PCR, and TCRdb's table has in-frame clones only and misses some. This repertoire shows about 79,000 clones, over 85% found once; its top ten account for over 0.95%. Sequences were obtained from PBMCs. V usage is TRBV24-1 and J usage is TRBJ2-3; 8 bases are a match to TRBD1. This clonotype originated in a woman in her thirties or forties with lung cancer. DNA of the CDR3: TGTGCCACCAACCTGACAGGGGCGAACACAGATACGCAGTATTTT. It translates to CATNLTGANTDTQYF.